One sample yielded the 10 T cell receptor beta chains listed below, sequenced in a study of identical twins. TCRdb processed the 5' RACE reads anew with MiXCR; each CDR3 protein has one entry. This table holds about 790,000 distinct CDR3 sequences, about 20% found once. The same data also went into a second study, on T cells expressing NK-cell markers.

The sample was PBMCs. These receptor sequences come from a woman under 30 in good health.

This chain links TRBV7-9 with TRBJ2-2; no definite D call. The CDR3 loop spans 14 amino acids. The V end lost 5 bases, the J end lost 6 bases, and 13 bases lay between the germline ends. Germline V gene sequence: CDR1 SEHNR, CDR2 FQNEAQ (reference sequence). CDR3 coding DNA: TGTGCCAGCAGCCCCGACAATCTTGCCGGGGAGCTGTTTTTT. Amino acids: CASSPDNLAGELFF.

This rearrangement joins TRBV29-1 to TRBJ2-3, with TRBD2 identical over 10 bases. Germline assignment: CDR1 SQVTM and CDR2 ANQGSEA. CDR3 size: 18 residues. J gave up 0 bases and V 0 bases, and 9 bases lay outside the gene matches. The CDR3 region is CSVEDPSGGPSSTDTQYF. CDR3 coding DNA: TGCAGCGTTGAAGATCCTAGCGGGGGCCCCTCTAGCACAGATACGCAGTATTTT.

This chain uses TRBV5-1 with TRBJ2-2, with 7 bases fitting TRBD1. The germline V gene has CDR1 SGHRS and CDR2 YFSETQ. V lost 4 bases and J lost 6; bases outside the gene matches: 9. The CDR3 loop spans 15 amino acids. CDR3 region: CASSRDRARPGELFF. DNA for the CDR3: TGCGCCAGCAGCCGAGACAGGGCTCGGCCCGGGGAGCTGTTTTTT.

This clonotype was found a few times. This chain links TRBV11-2 with TRBJ2-1; 7 bases fit TRBD2. V dropped 5 bases and J dropped 8; count of bases not matched to a gene: 15. Germline values: CDR1 SGHAT, CDR2 FQNNGV. This CDR3 region has 16 residues. The CDR3 here is CASSPYYSGTGDEQFF. The CDR3 DNA reads TGTGCCAGCAGCCCGTACTACAGCGGGACCGGGGATGAGCAGTTCTTC.

The chain joins TRBV29-1 to TRBJ2-1, with D possibly being TRBD2 (6 bases). There are 15 residues in the CDR3. V lost 7 bases to trimming and J lost 6 bases, with 22 bases between them. Germline CDR1 is SQVTM and CDR2 is ANQGSEA. This CDR3 is CSARRDFRGPNEQFF. The CDR3 DNA sequence: TGCAGCGCCCGGCGGGACTTTAGGGGTCCCAATGAGCAGTTCTTC.

This clonotype has a handful of counts. The chain joins TRBV6-2 or TRBV6-3 to TRBJ1-5; tentative D call: TRBD1 (5 bases). V dropped 9 bases and J dropped 5 bases, with 23 bases sitting between them. There are 16 residues in the CDR3. Germline CDR1 reads MNHEY; CDR2 reads SVGEGT. The CDR3 coding sequence is TGTGCCAGTAATCCCATGGGTTGGACGGGGGATCAGCCCCAGCATTTT. Protein product: CASNPMGWTGDQPQHF.

This clonotype was observed a few times. V usage is TRBV5-1 and J usage is TRBJ2-5; D gene uncertain. Germline lookup yields CDR1 SGHRS and CDR2 YFSETQ. The CDR3 loop spans 14 amino acids. Trimming pared 1 base from V and 2 bases from J, leaving 9 bases between. This chain's CDR3 is CASSLSRIQETQYF. The CDR3, as DNA: TGCGCCAGCAGCTTGTCCCGGATACAAGAGACCCAGTACTTC.

This clonotype was seen repeatedly, ten times or more. V and J are TRBV7-8 and TRBJ1-1, with D unclear. Trimming took 3 bases from V and 3 from J, leaving 8 bases between them. The CDR3 length is 13 residues. Germline V gives CDR1 SGHVS, CDR2 FQNEAQ. In DNA, the CDR3 is TGTGCCAGCAGCTTGGTAAAAGACACTGAAGCTTTCTTT. Amino acids: CASSLVKDTEAFF.

CDR3 sequence: CASSRPLTGELFF. In DNA, the CDR3 is TGTGCCAGCAGTCGGCCCCTCACCGGGGAGCTGTTTTTT. The chain is built from TRBV25-1 and TRBJ2-2, with D uncertain. Trimming pared 5 bases from V and 4 bases from J, leaving 8 bases between. The CDR3 consists of 13 residues. Germline V gives CDR1 MGHDK, CDR2 SYGVNS.

In its sample, this clonotype was seen a few times. The chain links TRBV7-9 to TRBJ2-1; 10 positions agree with TRBD1. Germline CDR1 is SEHNR and CDR2 is FQNEAQ (reference sequence). This CDR3 region has 14 residues. J was trimmed by 9 bases and V by 7 bases; bases with no gene match: 9. CDR3 residues: CASTPGTGVTEQFF. Written as DNA, the CDR3 is TGTGCCAGCACACCCGGGACAGGGGTAACTGAGCAGTTCTTC.